This entry lists 5 T cell receptor beta chains sequenced from one sample in a study of Ad26.COV2.S vaccination and SARS-CoV-2 variants. The table came from immunoSEQ multiplex PCR; TCRdb's copy has only in-frame clones and leaves some out. Of 250,000 to 300,000 clones listed, over 75% are singletons. As for treatment: 15 to 20 received Ad26.COV2.S at low or high dose, single or two shots; about 5 received placebo; per-sample allocation not given. All samples were drawn on day 63, counting from the first vaccine or placebo injection. This specimen consisted of peripheral blood, obtained in a trial of Ad26.COV2.S vaccine versus placebo. The receptors shown here come from a person aged 18-65 years who received the Ad26.COV2.S COVID-19 vaccine or a placebo.

The chain links TRBV4-3 to TRBJ2-5; D perhaps matches TRBD1 (5 bases). The germline V gene has CDR1 LGHNA and CDR2 YSLEER. Trimming pared 0 bases from V and 4 bases from J, leaving 9 bases between. The length of the CDR3 is 14 residues. DNA of the CDR3: TGCGCCAGCAGCCAAGATTGGCAGGGAGAGACCCAGTACTTC. It translates to CASSQDWQGETQYF.

V is TRBV2 and J is TRBJ1-2; tentative D call: TRBD1 (6 bases). Per germline, CDR1 SNHLY and CDR2 FYNNEI. This CDR3 has 15 amino acids. The V end was cut by 7 bases, the J end by 2 bases, with 17 bases between. CDR3 DNA: TGTGCCAGCATACCACAGGGACTGGAGAACTATGGCTACACCTTC. This codes for CASIPQGLENYGYTF.

The chain employs TRBV4-1 and TRBJ2-3; 12 bases are a match to TRBD2. This CDR3 contains 17 residues. Germline V CDR1 and CDR2: MGHRA, YSYEKL. V gave up 4 bases and J gave up 0 bases; unmatched junction bases: 5. The CDR3 loop reads CASSLLLAGGSTDTQYF. CDR3 nucleotide sequence: TGCGCCAGCAGCCTGCTACTAGCGGGGGGTAGCACAGATACGCAGTATTTT.

The chain links TRBV6-6 to TRBJ1-1, with unresolved D. In germline, CDR1 is MNHNY, CDR2 SVGAGI (reference sequence). The CDR3 has 13 amino acids. V lost 2 bases to trimming and J lost 1 base, with 5 bases between them. CDR3 region: CASSYSRNTEAFF. CDR3 DNA sequence: TGTGCCAGCAGTTACAGCAGGAACACTGAAGCTTTCTTT.

V is TRBV7-9 and J is TRBJ2-7; the match to TRBD1 covers 7 bases. CDR1 and CDR2 (germline): SEHNR, FQNEAQ (reference sequence). This CDR3 has 14 amino acids. Trimming at V came to 8 bases and at J to 0 bases, leaving 7 bases not matched to a gene. The CDR3 here is CASVKGASSYEQYF. The CDR3 bases are TGTGCCAGCGTCAAGGGGGCTAGCTCCTACGAGCAGTACTTC.